Each of the 10 T cell receptor beta chains below was sequenced from the same sample in a study of CXCR3-negative and CXCR3-positive naive CD8 T cells. It was by 5' RACE with UMI labels that the TRB cDNA libraries were prepared. Each CDR3 protein gets one entry in TCRdb, which reprocessed the 5' RACE reads and gives no DNA. The sample has 6,500 to 10,000 distinct CDR3 sequences. The sample taken for sequencing was naive CXCR3- CD8+ T cells from blood. The sample's subset: CD45RO-CCR7+CD27+CD95- naive CD8+ T cells lacking CXCR3 (TNR3-). These receptors originate from a human donor in good health. Some clones in this sample may be carry-over from other donors' samples.

This clonotype counts as medium-sized by frequency. The V and J genes are TRBV10-3 and TRBJ2-3. The CDR3 is 15 amino acids. Germline V gene sequence: CDR1 ENHRY, CDR2 SYGVKD. CDR3 protein: CAISDPPEGTDTQYF.

V and J are TRBV29-1 and TRBJ2-7; absent DNA, TCRdb's TRBD1 call cannot be checked. The CDR3 is 11 amino acids. CDR1 is SQVTM and CDR2 is ANQGSEA in the germline V gene. The CDR3 loop reads CSVVQGGEQYF.

This chain links TRBV5-1 with TRBJ2-7; TCRdb picks TRBD2, but there is no DNA to check that call. The CDR3 covers 15 residues. CDR1 and CDR2 (germline): SGHRS, YFSETQ. CDR3 loop: CASSPGLAEGDEQYF.

According to its frequency, this clonotype is medium-sized. The rearrangement links TRBV21-1 to TRBJ2-7; with no DNA, the TCRdb D assignment of TRBD1 cannot be verified. TRBV21-1 is labeled a pseudogene. The CDR3 totals 15 residues. CDR3 region: CASSSGTGGTYEQYF.

This clonotype is called medium-sized based on its frequency. The chain links TRBV11-2 to TRBJ2-5. Germline CDR1 and CDR2: SGHAT and FQNNGV. This CDR3 spans 14 amino acids. The CDR3 spells CASSLVGSKETQYF.

The chain couples TRBV4-3 to TRBJ2-1; lacking DNA, the TRBD1 call made by TCRdb goes unchecked. The CDR3 spans 18 residues. CDR1 and CDR2 (germline): LGHNA, YSLEER. The CDR3 reads CASSQDPPGAGSYNEQFF.

V gene TRBV29-1 combines with J gene TRBJ2-7. The germline V gene encodes CDR1 SQVTM and CDR2 ANQGSEA. The CDR3 extends over 13 amino acids. CDR3 protein: CSVDLGSSYEQYF.

The chain uses TRBV4-2 and TRBJ2-7. Germline V CDR1 and CDR2: LGHNA, YNFKEQ. The CDR3 has 11 amino acids. This chain's CDR3 is CASSDSYEQYF.

This clonotype shows up as medium-sized by frequency. The chain links TRBV2 to TRBJ2-1; TCRdb reports TRBD1, a call that lacks DNA to check it against. Germline V lookup: CDR1 SNHLY, CDR2 FYNNEI. This CDR3 contains 16 residues. CDR3 amino acids: CASSPVGTGGLNEQFF.

This clonotype is identified as medium-sized (0.01 to 0.1%) from frequency. J is TRBJ2-5 and V is TRBV29-1; TCRdb outputs TRBD2, but without DNA this stays unchecked. CDR1 SQVTM and CDR2 ANQGSEA come from the germline V gene. The CDR3 has 14 amino acids. The CDR3 loop is CSVEFAGLEETQYF.